The subject of this entry is one T cell receptor (beta chain). Its antigen remains unidentified. This sample was taken from a study of cytomegalovirus exposure and HLA in healthy donors. The V gene's germline CDR1 is SGHDN and CDR2 FVKESK. Trimming took 0 bases from V and 9 from J; bases not matched to a gene: 2. The CDR3 runs 12 residues. Findings and limits, study-wide: A classifier reportedly called cytomegalovirus status with high sensitivity and specificity. Under in vitro conditions, three CMV-associated chains were confirmed as specific for CMV antigens. Approximately 160 TCR beta chains were listed as cytomegalovirus-associated.

Generated by immunoSEQ multiplex PCR, the TCRdb table keeps only in-frame clones and is missing some. The sample lists roughly 43,000 clones, roughly nine tenths occurring once. The chain links TRBV14 to TRBJ2-7; TRBD2 matches 7 bases. Specimen: PBMCs. The TCR comes from a man between 18 and 35 years old in good health and CMV-seronegative. CDR3 nucleotides: TGTGCCAGCAGCCAAGACGGGGGGTTGCAGTACTTC. It encodes CASSQDGGLQYF.